The 29 T cell receptor beta chains below were found in one sample sequenced in a study of shared clonotypes between healthy human individuals. CD45RO negativity and positive selection for CCR7 defined naive CD8 cells, a population that excluded terminally differentiated effector memory CD45RA+ cells. Some clones are missing from TCRdb's copy, which holds only in-frame ones; the method was immunoSEQ multiplex PCR. The sample has around 2,100,000 clones; less than 95% are singletons. Material: naive CD8+ T cells sorted from blood. The source of these receptors is a man younger than 35 in good health.

V gene TRBV7-9 combines with J gene TRBJ2-2, with D perhaps TRBD2 (6 bases). Germline lookup yields CDR1 SEHNR and CDR2 FQNEAQ (reference sequence). Trimming stripped 5 bases from V and 6 bases from J, with 16 bases between. The CDR3 has 15 amino acids. CDR3 loop: CASSPVTGAAGELFF. CDR3 nucleotides: TGTGCCAGCAGCCCCGTCACGGGAGCGGCCGGGGAGCTGTTTTTT. Full variable domain (outside the CDR3, taken from reference TRBV7-9 and TRBJ2-2): DTGVSQNPRHKITKRGQNVTFRCDPISEHNRLYWYRQTLGQGPEFLTYFQNEAQLEKSRLLSDRFSAERPKGSFSTLEIQRTEQGDSAMYLCASSPVTGAAGELFFGEGSRLTVL.

The chain uses TRBV5-4 and TRBJ2-5; 8 positions match TRBD2. This CDR3 is 14 amino acids long. Trimming cost V 6 bases and J 4 bases; bases outside gene matches: 8. Germline V lookup: CDR1 SGHNT, CDR2 YYREEE (reference sequence). For the CDR3, the DNA is TGTGCCAGCACCCTGCGGGGGGCTGGAGAGACCCAGTACTTC. Translation gives CASTLRGAGETQYF.

This sequence joins TRBV5-1 and TRBJ2-5, with D possibly matching TRBD1 (5 bases). V was cut by 1 base and J by 4 bases, with 17 bases left in between. Germline V gene data show CDR1 as SGHRS and CDR2 as YFSETQ. The CDR3 extends over 16 amino acids. The CDR3 protein is CASSLWGDGPAETQYF. The DNA for the CDR3 is TGCGCCAGCAGCTTGTGGGGCGACGGGCCCGCAGAGACCCAGTACTTC.

The chain links TRBV4-1 to TRBJ2-3; 8 bases agree with TRBD2. This CDR3 is built from 17 residues. CDR1 is MGHRA and CDR2 is YSYEKL in the germline V gene. Trimming removed 0 bases from V and 2 bases from J; junction bases left unmatched: 7. As DNA, the CDR3 is TGCGCCAGCAGCCAAGATCCAGCGGGGGCCCTCACAGATACGCAGTATTTT. Protein: CASSQDPAGALTDTQYF.

CDR3 nucleotides: TGTGCCAGCAGCCCCCCGGGGGGGGGATACACTGAAGCTTTCTTT. Protein: CASSPPGGGYTEAFF. The chain recombines TRBV7-9 with TRBJ1-1, with D possibly matching TRBD1 (5 bases). From germline, CDR1 is SEHNR and CDR2 FQNEAQ (reference sequence). V was shortened by 5 bases and J by 3 bases, with 16 bases between the two germline ends. CDR3 length equals 15 residues.

This clone was seen a single time. The V gene is TRBV4-3, the J gene TRBJ2-7; 7 bases agree with TRBD2. Per germline, CDR1 LGHNA and CDR2 YSLEER. The CDR3 spans 14 residues. V gave up 2 bases and J gave up 5 bases; unmatched junction bases: 6. CDR3 nucleotide sequence: TGCGCCAGCAGCCAATTGGGGGGGTTGGACGAGCAGTACTTC. Its protein product is CASSQLGGLDEQYF.

V gene TRBV27 combines with J gene TRBJ2-3; D is perhaps TRBD1 (5 bases). The CDR3 extends over 17 amino acids. Germline values: CDR1 MNHEY, CDR2 SMNVEV (reference sequence). V was pared by 2 bases and J by 4 bases, with 19 bases between. The CDR3 nucleotides read TGTGCCAGCAGTTTAAATCGGATGGGGCTGAGTTCAGATACGCAGTATTTT. Protein product: CASSLNRMGLSSDTQYF.

This rearrangement joins TRBV30 to TRBJ1-1; D is undetermined. V shed 4 bases and J shed 5 bases, with 20 bases lying between them. Germline V gene data show CDR1 as GTSNPN and CDR2 as SVGIG (reference sequence). The CDR3 length is 15 residues. The CDR3 is CAWKKGGFYGTEAFF. CDR3 DNA: TGTGCCTGGAAGAAGGGCGGGTTCTACGGGACTGAAGCTTTCTTT.

This rearrangement joins TRBV19 to TRBJ1-5; D might be TRBD1 (5 bases). Germline lookup yields CDR1 LNHDA and CDR2 SQIVND (reference sequence). The CDR3 length is 12 residues. Trimming left V 6 bases short and J 8 bases short, with 11 bases between. CDR3 nucleotides: TGTGCCAGTAGCAAAGGGGAGGAGCCCCAGCATTTT. Translated: CASSKGEEPQHF.

V usage is TRBV19 and J usage is TRBJ2-7; D perhaps matches TRBD2 (5 bases). The V end was cut by 1 base, the J end by 5 bases, with 9 bases between. The CDR3 runs to 13 residues. Per germline, CDR1 LNHDA and CDR2 SQIVND (reference sequence). In DNA, the CDR3 is TGTGCCAGTAGTATAGCAGAGGGCCACGAGCAGTACTTC. Amino acids: CASSIAEGHEQYF.

This clone was observed a handful of times. The chain recombines TRBV7-9 with TRBJ1-3, with unresolved D. Per germline, CDR1 SEHNR and CDR2 FQNEAQ (reference sequence). This CDR3 spans 12 amino acids. Between the trimmed V and J ends, which lost 1 base and 7 bases, there was a span of 5 bases. CDR3 DNA sequence: TGTGCCAGCAGCTTAGGCTTGAACACCATATATTTT. It codes for CASSLGLNTIYF.

The rearrangement links TRBV6-1 to TRBJ2-3; D is possibly TRBD1 (6 bases). The CDR3 spans 16 residues. V was shortened by 2 bases and J by 0 bases, with 12 bases between the two germline ends. Germline-derived CDR1 and CDR2 are MNHNS and SASEGT. The DNA of the CDR3 is TGTGCCAGCAGTGAACCCGCAGGGGCTAGCACAGATACGCAGTATTTT. Translated, it gives CASSEPAGASTDTQYF.

The rearrangement joins TRBV2 to TRBJ2-3, with a tentative D call TRBD1 (6 bases). Germline V CDR1 and CDR2: SNHLY, FYNNEI. Trimming took 6 bases from V and 2 from J, leaving 9 bases between them. This CDR3 region has 13 residues. This CDR3 reads CASRAGDTDTQYF. CDR3 coding DNA: TGTGCCAGCAGAGCAGGGGACACAGATACGCAGTATTTT.

The chain couples TRBV5-5 to TRBJ1-6; D is possibly TRBD1 (5 bases). The V gene lost 8 bases and the J gene lost 8 bases, with 26 bases spanning the gap. The CDR3 loop spans 17 amino acids. Looked up from germline, CDR1 is SGHKS and CDR2 is YYEKEE (reference sequence). CDR3 sequence: CASSLGSISGDHSPLHF. CDR3 in DNA: TGTGCCAGTTCCCTTGGTAGTATATCGGGGGATCATTCACCCCTCCACTTT.

The rearrangement joins TRBV27 to TRBJ2-7; possible D gene TRBD1, 6 bases. CDR1 MNHEY and CDR2 SMNVEV come from the germline V gene (reference sequence). This CDR3 comprises 14 residues. Trimming removed 6 bases from V and 1 base from J, with 13 bases in between. The CDR3 DNA sequence: TGTGCCAGCAGGGTGACAGGTGTATCCTACGAGCAGTACTTC. Its translation: CASRVTGVSYEQYF.

This clone was observed once. The rearrangement uses TRBV6-5 and TRBJ2-7; 7 nucleotides align to TRBD2. The V segment lost 6 bases and the J segment 1 base; nucleotides outside the gene matches: 9. Germline V gives CDR1 MNHEY, CDR2 SVGAGI. The length of the CDR3 is 15 residues. The CDR3 DNA is TGTGCCAGCAGGTGGGGGGAGGGCCCTTCCTACGAGCAGTACTTC. It encodes CASRWGEGPSYEQYF.

This chain connects TRBV6-1 to TRBJ2-5; TRBD1 matches 10 bases. From germline, CDR1 is MNHNS and CDR2 SASEGT. The CDR3 is 16 amino acids. V was clipped by 1 base and J by 5 bases; unmatched bases: 7. CDR3 coding DNA: TGTGCCAGCAGTGAAGTGGGGACAGGGGAGGGGGAGACCCAGTACTTC. Its translation is CASSEVGTGEGETQYF.

The chain links TRBV6-1 to TRBJ2-5; 10 bases map to TRBD2. The V and J ends lost 2 bases and 2 bases, in that order; junction bases with no gene match: 5. In germline, CDR1 is MNHNS, CDR2 SASEGT. The CDR3 contains 16 residues. Here the CDR3 DNA reads TGTGCCAGCAGTGAAAGTGGACTAGCGGTTCAAGAGACCCAGTACTTC. This codes for CASSESGLAVQETQYF.

The gene calls are TRBV9 and TRBJ2-3, with TRBD2 as a possible D gene (7 bases). The CDR3 extends over 16 amino acids. The germline V gene has CDR1 SGDLS and CDR2 YYNGEE. V was cut by 1 base and J by 4 bases, with 16 bases left in between. The CDR3, as DNA: TGTGCCAGCAGCGTATCGGGGGGCGAGGGAGCAGATACGCAGTATTTT. Translation: CASSVSGGEGADTQYF.

This clone showed up just once. The chain links TRBV10-2 to TRBJ2-2, with TRBD2 matching over 10 bases. J gave up 7 bases and V 6 bases, and 11 bases lay outside the gene matches. The CDR3 sequence is 16 residues long. Germline CDR1 WSHSY, CDR2 SAAADI. For the CDR3, the DNA is TGCGCCAGCAGCTTGGGAAGCGGGAGGGCCGGCGGGGAGCTGTTTTTT. Amino acids: CASSLGSGRAGGELFF.

In regard to this clone: The identical CDR3 is also encoded by other nucleotide sequences in the sample. The V gene is TRBV9, the J gene TRBJ1-6, with a possible D match to TRBD1 (6 bases). There are 14 residues in the CDR3. Germline-derived CDR1 and CDR2 are SGDLS and YYNGEE. V was pared by 2 bases and J by 5 bases, with 8 bases between. The CDR3 DNA reads TGTGCCAGCAGCGTGGGGGGCGATAATTCACCCCTCCACTTT. Translation gives CASSVGGDNSPLHF.

This rearrangement joins TRBV5-6 to TRBJ2-7; TRBD1 matches 7 bases. CDR3 size: 14 residues. V lost 0 bases and J lost 5; bases outside the gene matches: 5. Germline V gives CDR1 SGHDT, CDR2 YYEEEE. The CDR3 DNA reads as TGTGCCAGCAGCTTGGGGGACAGAGTGGACGAGCAGTACTTC. It encodes CASSLGDRVDEQYF.

This CDR3 is CASSWPANSNQPQHF. In nucleotides, the CDR3 is TGCGCCAGCAGTTGGCCAGCAAATAGCAATCAGCCCCAGCATTTT. The chain is built from TRBV23-1 and TRBJ1-5; D is unresolved. TRBV23-1 falls under the ORF class, with uncertain function. Trimming took off 5 bases at V and 0 bases at J, with 11 bases between the two ends. The CDR3 sequence is 15 residues long.

This chain connects TRBV30 to TRBJ1-1; D gene uncertain. Between the trimmed V and J ends, which lost 0 bases and 2 bases, there was a span of 19 bases. Looked up from germline, CDR1 is GTSNPN and CDR2 is SVGIG (reference sequence). The CDR3 is 17 residues long. The CDR3 loop reads CAWSVGFVGMANTEAFF. Written as DNA, the CDR3 is TGTGCCTGGAGTGTAGGATTCGTCGGCATGGCAAACACTGAAGCTTTCTTT.

The chain links TRBV6-1 to TRBJ2-7, with 9 bases aligning to TRBD2. CDR1 is MNHNS and CDR2 is SASEGT in the germline V gene. The CDR3 is 14 amino acids. Trimming took 1 base from V and 4 from J; bases not matched to a gene: 2. CDR3 in amino acids: CASSEDSGSYEQYF. The CDR3 DNA is TGTGCCAGCAGTGAAGATAGCGGGAGTTACGAGCAGTACTTC.

The chain joins TRBV4-3 to TRBJ2-2; a possible D gene is TRBD1 (5 bases). The V end was cut by 4 bases, the J end by 4 bases, with 10 bases between. CDR1 is LGHNA and CDR2 is YSLEER in the germline V gene. The CDR3 consists of 14 residues. CDR3 in DNA: TGCGCCAGCAGCCTGAGGACATTCACCGGGGAGCTGTTTTTT. The encoded protein is CASSLRTFTGELFF.

The rearrangement joins TRBV6-6 to TRBJ2-1, with a weak D call TRBD1 (6 bases). Germline CDR1 MNHNY, CDR2 SVGAGI (reference sequence). Trimming pared 2 bases from V and 4 bases from J, leaving 15 bases between. This CDR3 is built from 16 residues. CDR3 loop: CASSYPRTVGYNEQFF. In DNA form, the CDR3 reads TGTGCCAGCAGTTACCCCCGGACAGTGGGGTACAATGAGCAGTTCTTC.

V gene TRBV5-4 combines with J gene TRBJ2-7; TRBD1 might be the D (6 bases). The CDR3 runs 15 residues. V shed 4 bases and J shed 0 bases, with 14 bases lying between them. CDR1 is SGHNT, CDR2 YYREEE, per germline (reference sequence). CDR3 coding DNA: TGTGCCAGCAGCAGCTTCAGGGGCTCCTCCTACGAGCAGTACTTC. It is translated as CASSSFRGSSYEQYF.

The chain joins TRBV27 to TRBJ2-1; 10 nucleotides match TRBD2. The germline V gene has CDR1 MNHEY and CDR2 SMNVEV (reference sequence). J gave up 0 bases and V 8 bases, and 10 bases lay outside the gene matches. The CDR3 runs 17 residues. The CDR3 region is CASGPTVAGGSYNEQFF. Here the CDR3 DNA reads TGTGCCAGCGGCCCCACTGTAGCGGGGGGCTCCTACAATGAGCAGTTCTTC.